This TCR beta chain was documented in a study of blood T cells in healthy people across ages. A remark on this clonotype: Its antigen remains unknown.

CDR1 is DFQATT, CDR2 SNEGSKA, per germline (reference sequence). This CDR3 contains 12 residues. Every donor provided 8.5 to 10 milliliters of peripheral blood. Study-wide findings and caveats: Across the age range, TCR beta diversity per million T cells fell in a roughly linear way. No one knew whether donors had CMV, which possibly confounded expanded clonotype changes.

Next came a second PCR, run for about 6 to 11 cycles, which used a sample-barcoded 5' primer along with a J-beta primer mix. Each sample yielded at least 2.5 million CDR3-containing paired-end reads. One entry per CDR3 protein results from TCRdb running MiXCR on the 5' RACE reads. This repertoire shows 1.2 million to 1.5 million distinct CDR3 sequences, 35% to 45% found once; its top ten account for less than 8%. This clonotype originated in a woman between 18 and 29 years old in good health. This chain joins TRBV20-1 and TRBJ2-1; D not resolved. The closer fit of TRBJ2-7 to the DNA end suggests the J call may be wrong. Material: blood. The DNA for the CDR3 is TGCAGTGCTAGTTCCCAGTACAATGAGCAGTACTTC. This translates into CSASSQYNEQYF.